This T cell receptor beta chain was retrieved from a study of cytomegalovirus exposure and HLA in healthy donors. Overall study results and limits: A few chains tied to CMV proved CMV antigen-specific in vitro. Earlier analysis looked at TCR beta V segments, and most were productive about 87% or about 30% of the time. Being indistinguishable, some V segments were excluded, TRBV6-2 and TRBV6-3 among them.

As regards this clone: The target antigen is unknown.

PCR involved 60 Vbeta and 13 Jbeta primers. The assay was immunoSEQ multiplex PCR, and TCRdb's table has in-frame clones only and misses some. The sample consists of about 78,000 clones, 75% to 85% of them appearing once. V was cut by 3 bases and J by 3 bases, with 9 bases left in between. The CDR3 sequence is 13 residues long. Germline values: CDR1 SGHRS, CDR2 YFSETQ. The TCR originated in a man aged 50 to 59 in good health and CMV-seropositive. This sequence joins TRBV5-1 and TRBJ2-5, with D uncertain. The sequenced material came from PBMCs. The CDR3 sequence: CASSSREKETQYF. The CDR3 nucleotides read TGCGCCAGCAGCTCCCGCGAAAAAGAGACCCAGTACTTC.